This TCR beta chain emerged from a study of blood T cell repertoires in COVID-19 (dated by TCRdb to the early 2020s). At the level of the whole study: The collaborator samples originated in the United States, Italy and Spain and spanned the acute and convalescent phases of COVID-19. The dataset comprised deeply sampled blood TCRbeta repertoires from subjects exposed to, actively infected with, or recovered from COVID-19. The samples were drawn from two sources: the first 160 participants of the ongoing ImmuneRACE study, and fewer than 1,500 subjects contributed by 6 global collaborators. The repertoires were made available in a free public database intended to serve as a resource for research on the immune response to SARS-CoV-2. The prospective study material was composed of cDNA or gDNA derived from T cells, B-cell-depleted T cells, or PBMCs. Sample metadata almost always included a de-identified subject ID, COVID-19 status, age in years and sex. Where HLA class I and class II types were available, the types were taken from metadata supplied by the sample provider, not from assay-based typing.

Each collaborating institution followed its own protocols to collect whole blood in K2EDTA tubes. For TCRbeta analysis, collaborators shipped samples in one of three forms: frozen whole blood, isolated PBMCs, or DNA extracted from either of those sample types. Trimming takes 4 bases off V and 6 bases off J; junction bases not matched to a gene: 10. CDR1 and CDR2 (MNHEY, SVGAGI) derive from the germline V gene. Taken from cysteine to phenylalanine, the CDR3 has 16 residues. Just CDR3 DNA is preserved here, 48 bases in frame from base 1. Worth noting for this clone: This clone's antigen is unknown. No base qualities exist here, and no much larger clone lies one base off it.

TCRbeta CDR3 regions were amplified from genomic DNA using the immunoSEQ Assay, a bias-controlled multiplex PCR. Regarding the original processing steps: The number of nucleated cells in each sample was estimated from the amplification of reference gene primers within the assay. Sequence reads were collapsed and filtered to measure the absolute abundance of every unique TCRbeta CDR3 rearrangement. Productive Simpson clonality was computed per sample as the square root of Simpson's diversity index over productive rearrangements. Held by TCRdb, this immuneACCESS table contains in-frame sequences only and omits some clones. Under half of the omission traces to an unresolved V gene where checked; the cause of the rest is unknown. V, J and clone size were drawn from that table, and D and trimming were deduced from the DNA. The sample has around 200,000 clones on record, around 80% of them singletons. The ten largest clones represent roughly 8.6% of the sample.

What the work shows at the level of the full study, not this receptor alone: Clinical and demographic metadata were provided uncurated, with the amount varying by source and participant.

The sequencing sample was made of peripheral blood. This receptor was obtained from a man aged 40-49 years with active or convalescent COVID-19. Rearrangement joined TRBV6-5 to TRBJ2-2; TRBD2 matches 8 bases in the middle. Here is the DNA: TGTGCCAGCAGTTTGTTGGGACTAGGTTCGTCCGGGGAGCTGTTTTTT. It is translated as CASSLLGLGSSGELFF.